The 8 T cell receptor beta chains reported below all come from one sample, sequenced in a study of blood T cell repertoires in COVID-19. TCRdb keeps only in-frame clones here, not all; method: immunoSEQ multiplex PCR. Of about 260,000 clones listed, about 80% were seen once; the top ten hold over 1.5%. Sequenced material: peripheral blood. Every receptor here comes from a woman over 75 with acute or convalescent COVID-19.

CDR3 amino acids: CASTSGIETQYF. In nucleotides, the CDR3 is TGTGCCAGCACTAGCGGGATAGAGACCCAGTACTTC. The genes are TRBV12-3 or TRBV12-4 and TRBJ2-5; 9 nucleotides match TRBD2. V was pared by 7 bases and J by 4 bases, with 1 base of the junction left unmatched. This CDR3 is 12 amino acids long.

The chain has TRBV5-1 and TRBJ1-1; D might be TRBD1 (6 bases). Trimming removed 4 bases from V and 1 base from J, with 14 bases in between. CDR1 is SGHRS and CDR2 is YFSETQ in the germline V gene. The CDR3 spans 15 residues. Here the CDR3 DNA reads TGCGCCAGCAGCCCCCAAAGACAGGAGAACACTGAAGCTTTCTTT. This translates into CASSPQRQENTEAFF.

The rearrangement links TRBV24-1 to TRBJ2-7, with D possibly TRBD1 on 6 matching bases. The V end lost 4 bases, the J end lost 7 bases, and 25 bases lay between the germline ends. The CDR3 covers 17 residues. Germline lookup yields CDR1 KGHDR and CDR2 SFDVKD. DNA for the CDR3: TGTGCCACCAGTGAAACCCCCCGGGACACGGCTTGGGGTGAGCAGTACTTC. It translates to CATSETPRDTAWGEQYF.

DNA of the CDR3: TGTGCCAGCAGCGCCCGGGACAGGGGAGGCAATGAGCAGTTCTTC. This codes for CASSARDRGGNEQFF. The J gene is TRBJ2-1, the V gene TRBV28; 10 nucleotides align to TRBD1. V shed 6 bases, J shed 6 bases, and the junction held 8 bases outside the gene matches. The CDR3 has 15 residues. Germline V gives CDR1 MDHEN, CDR2 SYDVKM.

The rearrangement links TRBV7-2 to TRBJ2-3; D possibly corresponds to TRBD2 (6 bases). The germline V gene has CDR1 SGHTA and CDR2 FQGNSA. Trimming stripped 5 bases from V and 6 bases from J, with 24 bases between. The CDR3 spans 17 residues. The CDR3 DNA is TGTGCCAGCAGCAGGGCGGGGCGGTCCATAGAGGGGGATACGCAGTATTTT. This sequence encodes CASSRAGRSIEGDTQYF. The full variable domain, its missing parts supplied by reference TRBV7-2 and TRBJ2-3, is GAGVSQSPSNKVTEKGKDVELRCDPISGHTALYWYRQSLGQGLEFLIYFQGNSAPDKSGLPSDRFSAERTGGSVSTLTIQRTQQEDSAVYLCASSRAGRSIEGDTQYFGPGTRLTVL.

The chain has TRBV7-3 and TRBJ1-1, with a tentative D call TRBD1 (6 bases). Between the trimmed V and J ends, which lost 5 bases and 4 bases, there was a span of 20 bases. Germline loops: CDR1 SGHTA, CDR2 FQGTGA. CDR3 size: 16 residues. The CDR3 protein is CASSVSGGRVGTEAFF. The CDR3 DNA is TGTGCCAGCAGCGTAAGCGGGGGCCGGGTCGGCACTGAAGCTTTCTTT. The full variable domain, rest sourced from reference TRBV7-3 and TRBJ1-1, is GAGVSQTPSNKVTEKGKYVELRCDPISGHTALYWYRQSLGQGPEFLIYFQGTGAADDSGLPNDRFFAVRPEGSVSTLKIQRTERGDSAVYLCASSVSGGRVGTEAFFGQGTRLTVV.

The rearrangement uses TRBV7-3 and TRBJ1-6, with 10 bases that match TRBD1. CDR3 length: 15 amino acids. J gave up 6 bases and V 5 bases, and 4 bases lay outside the gene matches. The germline V gene has CDR1 SGHTA and CDR2 FQGTGA. The DNA for the CDR3 is TGTGCCAGCAGCAGACAGGGGGCCGGTAATTCACCCCTCCACTTT. It codes for CASSRQGAGNSPLHF.

CDR3 nucleotides: TGTGCCAGCAGCTTAGCGGGAGGGCCTGAAGAGACCCAGTACTTC. Translated, it gives CASSLAGGPEETQYF. This chain links TRBV7-6 with TRBJ2-5; 7 bases are a match to TRBD2. Losses at the gene ends were 0 bases for V and 3 bases for J; bases not matched to a gene: 4. Germline V gene lookup returns CDR1 SGHVS and CDR2 FNYEAQ. The CDR3 length is 15 residues.